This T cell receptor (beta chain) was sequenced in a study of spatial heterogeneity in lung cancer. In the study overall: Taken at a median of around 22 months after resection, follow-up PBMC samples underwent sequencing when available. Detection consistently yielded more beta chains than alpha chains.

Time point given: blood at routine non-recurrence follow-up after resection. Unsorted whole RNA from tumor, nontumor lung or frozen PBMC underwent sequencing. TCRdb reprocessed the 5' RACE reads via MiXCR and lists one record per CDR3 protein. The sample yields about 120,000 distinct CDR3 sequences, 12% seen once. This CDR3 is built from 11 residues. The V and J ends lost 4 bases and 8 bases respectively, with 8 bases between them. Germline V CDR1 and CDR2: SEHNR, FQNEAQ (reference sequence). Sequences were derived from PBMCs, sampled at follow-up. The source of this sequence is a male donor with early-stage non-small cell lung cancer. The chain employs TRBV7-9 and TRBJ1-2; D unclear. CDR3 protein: CASSWRVGYTF. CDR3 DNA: TGTGCCAGCAGCTGGAGGGTAGGCTACACCTTC.